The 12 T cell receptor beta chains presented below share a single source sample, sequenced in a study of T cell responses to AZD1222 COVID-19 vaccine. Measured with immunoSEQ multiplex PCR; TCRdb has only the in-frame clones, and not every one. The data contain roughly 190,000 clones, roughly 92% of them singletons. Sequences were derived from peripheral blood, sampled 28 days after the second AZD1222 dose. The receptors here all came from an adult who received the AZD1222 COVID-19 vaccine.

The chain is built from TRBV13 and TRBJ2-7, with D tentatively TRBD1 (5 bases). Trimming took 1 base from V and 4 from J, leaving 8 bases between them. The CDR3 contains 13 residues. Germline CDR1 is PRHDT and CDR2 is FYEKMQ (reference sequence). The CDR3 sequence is CASSLEGAYEQYF. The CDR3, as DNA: TGTGCCAGCAGCTTAGAAGGGGCTTACGAGCAGTACTTC.

CDR3 amino acids: CASSHVTSRGGYGYTF. The CDR3 DNA reads as TGTGCCAGCTCACACGTCACCTCTCGGGGGGGCTATGGCTACACCTTC. The chain joins TRBV18 to TRBJ1-2, with D possibly TRBD1 on 5 matching bases. V was shortened by 4 bases and J by 4 bases, with 19 bases between the two germline ends. Germline CDR1 reads KGHSH; CDR2 reads LQKENI. The CDR3 runs 16 residues.

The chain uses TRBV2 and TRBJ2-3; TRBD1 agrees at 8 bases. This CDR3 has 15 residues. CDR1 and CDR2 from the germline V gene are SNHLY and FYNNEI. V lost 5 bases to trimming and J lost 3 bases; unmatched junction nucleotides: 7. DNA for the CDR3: TGTGCCAGCAGTCGACCGGGACAGGCGACAGATACGCAGTATTTT. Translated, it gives CASSRPGQATDTQYF.

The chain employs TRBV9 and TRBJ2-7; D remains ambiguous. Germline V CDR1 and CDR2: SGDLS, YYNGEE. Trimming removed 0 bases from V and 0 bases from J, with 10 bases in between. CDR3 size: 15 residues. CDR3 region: CASSVVSLRSYEQYF. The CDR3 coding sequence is TGTGCCAGCAGCGTAGTTAGCTTGCGCTCCTACGAGCAGTACTTC. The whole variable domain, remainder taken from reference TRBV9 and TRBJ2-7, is DSGVTQTPKHLITATGQRVTLRCSPRSGDLSVYWYQQSLDQGLQFLIQYYNGEERAKGNILERFSAQQFPDLHSELNLSSLELGDSALYFCASSVVSLRSYEQYFGPGTRLTVT.

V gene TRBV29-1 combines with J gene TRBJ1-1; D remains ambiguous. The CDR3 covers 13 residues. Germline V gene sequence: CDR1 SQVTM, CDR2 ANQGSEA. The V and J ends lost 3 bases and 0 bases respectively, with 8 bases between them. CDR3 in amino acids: CSVDGVMNTEAFF. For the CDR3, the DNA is TGCAGCGTTGATGGGGTTATGAACACTGAAGCTTTCTTT.

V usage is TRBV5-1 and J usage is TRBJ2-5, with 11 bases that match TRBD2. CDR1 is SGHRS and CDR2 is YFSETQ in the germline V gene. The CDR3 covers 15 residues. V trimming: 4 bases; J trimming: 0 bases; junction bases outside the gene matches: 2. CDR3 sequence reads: CASSTSGSYQETQYF. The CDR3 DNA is TGCGCCAGCAGCACTAGCGGGAGTTACCAAGAGACCCAGTACTTC.

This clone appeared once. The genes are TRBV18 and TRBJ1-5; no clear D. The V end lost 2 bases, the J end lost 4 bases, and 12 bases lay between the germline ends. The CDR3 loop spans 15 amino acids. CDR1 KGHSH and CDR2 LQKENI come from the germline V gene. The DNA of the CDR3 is TGTGCCAGCTCACCAACAAACCCTGGGAATCAGCCCCAGCATTTT. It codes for CASSPTNPGNQPQHF. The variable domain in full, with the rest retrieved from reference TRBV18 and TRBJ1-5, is NAGVMQNPRHLVRRRGQEARLRCSPMKGHSHVYWYRQLPEEGLKFMVYLQKENIIDESGMPKERFSAEFPKEGPSILRIQQVVRGDSAAYFCASSPTNPGNQPQHFGDGTRLSIL.

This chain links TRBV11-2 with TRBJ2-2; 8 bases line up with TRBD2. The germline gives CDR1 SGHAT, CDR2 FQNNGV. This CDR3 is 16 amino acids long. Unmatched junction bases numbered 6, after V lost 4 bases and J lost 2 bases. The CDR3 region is CASSSRLAINTGELFF. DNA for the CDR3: TGTGCCAGCAGCTCCCGACTAGCGATTAACACCGGGGAGCTGTTTTTT. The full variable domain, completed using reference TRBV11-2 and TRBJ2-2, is EAGVAQSPRYKIIEKRQSVAFWCNPISGHATLYWYQQILGQGPKLLIQFQNNGVVDDSQLPKDRFSAERLKGVDSTLKIQPAKLEDSAVYLCASSSRLAINTGELFFGEGSRLTVL.

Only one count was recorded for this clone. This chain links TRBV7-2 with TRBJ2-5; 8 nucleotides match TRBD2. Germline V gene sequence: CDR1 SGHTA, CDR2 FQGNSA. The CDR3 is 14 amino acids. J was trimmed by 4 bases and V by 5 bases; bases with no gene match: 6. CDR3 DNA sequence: TGTGCCAGCAGCCCCGGGGGGGAAATAGAGACCCAGTACTTC. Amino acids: CASSPGGEIETQYF.

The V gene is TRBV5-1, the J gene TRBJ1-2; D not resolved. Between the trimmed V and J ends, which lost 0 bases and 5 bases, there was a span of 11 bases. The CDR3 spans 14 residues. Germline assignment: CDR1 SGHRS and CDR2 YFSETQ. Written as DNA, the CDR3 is TGCGCCAGCAGCTTGGTTCCCGTAGGGTATGGCTACACCTTC. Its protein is CASSLVPVGYGYTF. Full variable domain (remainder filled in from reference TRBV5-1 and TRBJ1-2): KAGVTQTPRYLIKTRGQQVTLSCSPISGHRSVSWYQQTPGQGLQFLFEYFSETQRNKGNFPGRFSGRQFSNSRSEMNVSTLELGDSALYLCASSLVPVGYGYTFGSGTRLTVV.

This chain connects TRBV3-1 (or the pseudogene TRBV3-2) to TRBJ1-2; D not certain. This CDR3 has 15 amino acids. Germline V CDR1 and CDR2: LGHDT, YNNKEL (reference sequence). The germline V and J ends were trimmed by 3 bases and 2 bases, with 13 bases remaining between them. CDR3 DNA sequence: TGTGCCAGCAGCCACCTTTTCACACAGAACTATGGCTACACCTTC. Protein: CASSHLFTQNYGYTF.

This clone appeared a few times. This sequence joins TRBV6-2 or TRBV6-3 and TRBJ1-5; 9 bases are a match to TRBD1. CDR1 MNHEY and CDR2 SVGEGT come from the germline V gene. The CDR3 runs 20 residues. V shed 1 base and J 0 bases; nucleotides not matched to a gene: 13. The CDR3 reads CASSYFPGTGSRDSNQPQHF. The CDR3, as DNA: TGTGCCAGCAGTTACTTTCCCGGGACAGGGTCGAGGGATAGCAATCAGCCCCAGCATTTT.